Following are 21 T cell receptor beta chains from one sample sequenced in a study of T cell clonotyping in hematopoietic cell transplantation. Some clones are missing from TCRdb's copy, which holds only in-frame ones; the method was immunoSEQ multiplex PCR. This table has roughly 30,000 clones, around 90% appearing once. This material consisted of PBMCs, taken 100 days after allogeneic stem cell transplant. These receptors were taken from a female patient in her 50s who had an allogeneic stem cell transplant from a related donor, so the T cells may come from the graft donor. Some clones in this sample may be carry-over from other donors' samples.

This rearrangement joins TRBV5-4 to TRBJ1-3; D gene unclear. This CDR3 has 14 amino acids. Germline assignment: CDR1 SGHNT and CDR2 YYREEE (reference sequence). V was pared by 2 bases and J by 0 bases, with 6 bases between. The CDR3 nucleotides read TGTGCCAGCAGCTTCGGTAACTCTGGAAACACCATATATTTT. This codes for CASSFGNSGNTIYF.

J is TRBJ1-6 and V is TRBV30; D possibly corresponds to TRBD1 (6 bases). CDR1 and CDR2 (germline): GTSNPN, SVGIG (reference sequence). V lost 5 bases and J 6 bases, leaving 11 bases between the germline ends. The length of the CDR3 is 13 residues. DNA of the CDR3: TGTGCCTGGGGGGGGCATTTTAATTCACCCCTCCACTTT. Translated: CAWGGHFNSPLHF. Combining the CDR3 with reference TRBV30 and TRBJ1-6 gives the whole variable domain SQTIHQWPATLVQPVGSPLSLECTVEGTSNPNLYWYRQAAGRGLQLLFYSVGIGQISSEVPQNLSASRPQDRQFILSSKKLLLSDSGFYLCAWGGHFNSPLHFGNGTRLTVT.

The chain joins TRBV23-1 to TRBJ1-5; tentative D call: TRBD1 (5 bases). TRBV23-1 is marked as an open reading frame, function uncertain. V was pared by 4 bases and J by 4 bases, with 14 bases between. The CDR3 is made up of 15 amino acids. CDR3 sequence (DNA): TGCGCCAGCAGTCGCAAACGGGGGAGAAATCAGCCCCAGCATTTT. Its translation: CASSRKRGRNQPQHF.

The rearrangement joins TRBV5-6 to TRBJ1-2; no firm D call. The CDR3 is made up of 13 amino acids. Germline V gene lookup returns CDR1 SGHDT and CDR2 YYEEEE. V was pared by 3 bases and J by 3 bases, with 9 bases between. The CDR3 loop reads CASSYETDYGYTF. In nucleotides, the CDR3 is TGTGCCAGCAGCTATGAGACTGACTATGGCTACACCTTC.

A word on this clone: A junction end diverges from the germline sequence, so it may reflect a read error. The rearrangement links TRBV7-8 to TRBJ1-2, with 7 bases identical to TRBD1. The CDR3 extends over 15 amino acids. Germline V gene sequence: CDR1 SGHVS, CDR2 FQNEAQ. The CDR3 reads CASSLEGAGSYGYTF. The DNA of the CDR3 is TGTGCCAGCAGTTTAGAGGGGGCAGGGAGCTATGGCTACACCTTC.

V is TRBV5-1 and J is TRBJ2-7; 10 bases match TRBD2. With V trimmed by 7 bases and J by 2 bases, 9 bases remained unmatched. The CDR3 consists of 15 residues. Germline CDR1 and CDR2: SGHRS and YFSETQ. The CDR3 region is CASAWLAGDAYEQYF. CDR3 coding DNA: TGCGCCAGCGCCTGGCTAGCGGGGGATGCCTACGAGCAGTACTTC.

This chain joins TRBV9 and TRBJ2-1; D is possibly TRBD1 or TRBD2 (6 bases each). Germline CDR1 SGDLS, CDR2 YYNGEE. CDR3 length: 17 amino acids. Trimming stripped 0 bases from V and 5 bases from J, with 18 bases between. In nucleotides, the CDR3 is TGTGCCAGCAGCGTAGGTCTGGCGGGATGGGACAACAATGAGCAGTTCTTC. Translating gives CASSVGLAGWDNNEQFF.

V and J are TRBV19 and TRBJ2-3, with no clear D. Germline assignment: CDR1 LNHDA and CDR2 SQIVND (reference sequence). The V end was cut by 5 bases, the J end by 0 bases, with 18 bases between. The CDR3 is 17 amino acids. CDR3 protein: CASSSVRIGFSTDTQYF. CDR3 DNA sequence: TGTGCCAGTAGTTCGGTCAGAATAGGATTTAGCACAGATACGCAGTATTTT. Looking up the rest from reference TRBV19 and TRBJ2-3 gives the full variable domain: DGGITQSPKYLFRKEGQNVTLSCEQNLNHDAMYWYRQDPGQGLRLIYYSQIVNDFQKGDIAEGYSVSREKKESFPLTVTSAQKNPTAFYLCASSSVRIGFSTDTQYFGPGTRLTVL.

The rearrangement links TRBV6-5 to TRBJ1-2; possibly TRBD1 for D (5 bases). In germline, CDR1 is MNHEY, CDR2 SVGAGI. This CDR3 contains 13 residues. V was trimmed by 2 bases and J by 2 bases, leaving 6 bases between them. DNA for the CDR3: TGTGCCAGCAGTTACCCAGGGAACTATGGCTACACCTTC. The encoded protein is CASSYPGNYGYTF.

The rearrangement uses TRBV5-1 and TRBJ2-5; TRBD2 matches at 7 bases. This CDR3 comprises 14 residues. Germline CDR1 SGHRS, CDR2 YFSETQ. V was pared by 2 bases and J by 7 bases, with 8 bases of the junction left unmatched. The CDR3 reads CASSLGLDLGTQYF. The CDR3 DNA reads as TGCGCCAGCAGCTTAGGACTAGATCTAGGGACCCAGTACTTC.

The chain couples TRBV27 to TRBJ2-1; TRBD2 matches at 11 bases. Germline V gene lookup returns CDR1 MNHEY and CDR2 SMNVEV (reference sequence). J gave up 2 bases and V 1 base, and 7 bases lay outside the gene matches. This CDR3 has 18 amino acids. CDR3 protein: CASSLYSGGAEAYNEQFF. In nucleotides, the CDR3 is TGTGCCAGCAGTTTATATAGCGGGGGGGCAGAGGCCTACAATGAGCAGTTCTTC.

This clone was detected only once. The chain couples TRBV6-5 to TRBJ2-3; D is possibly TRBD1 (6 bases). This CDR3 has 14 residues. Germline V CDR1 and CDR2: MNHEY, SVGAGI. Trimming shortened V by 6 bases and J by 8 bases, and 18 bases separated the two germline ends. The CDR3 reads CASRSWTEEGTQYF. The CDR3 nucleotides are TGTGCCAGCAGGTCCTGGACAGAAGAAGGTACGCAGTATTTT.

The gene calls are TRBV7-6 and TRBJ2-7, with 9 bases identical to TRBD1. With 3 bases clipped from V and 2 bases from J, the junction kept 5 bases outside the gene matches. The CDR3 contains 15 residues. Looked up from germline, CDR1 is SGHVS and CDR2 is FNYEAQ. The CDR3 is CASSLETGGTYEQYF. In DNA, the CDR3 is TGTGCCAGCAGCTTGGAGACAGGGGGTACCTACGAGCAGTACTTC.

V gene TRBV4-1 combines with J gene TRBJ2-4; D is unresolved. Looked up from germline, CDR1 is MGHRA and CDR2 is YSYEKL. CDR3 length: 16 amino acids. V dropped 2 bases and J dropped 0 bases, with 11 bases sitting between them. The CDR3 DNA reads TGCGCCAGCAGCCAACTCTCCATTCTAGCCAAAAACATTCAGTACTTC. Protein product: CASSQLSILAKNIQYF.

The genes are TRBV6-4 and TRBJ2-7; weak D call: TRBD2 (5 bases). The germline V and J ends were trimmed by 7 bases and 2 bases, with 15 bases remaining between them. The CDR3 spans 14 residues. Germline V gene sequence: CDR1 MRHNA, CDR2 SNTAGT. The DNA of the CDR3 is TGTGCCAGCAACCCTCCGGGATCCCCCTACGAGCAGTACTTC. This encodes CASNPPGSPYEQYF.

This chain joins TRBV19 and TRBJ1-2; TRBD1 is a possible D gene (6 bases). Germline lookup yields CDR1 LNHDA and CDR2 SQIVND (reference sequence). The ends were cut back, 3 bases at V and 4 bases at J, with 12 bases in the middle. CDR3 length: 14 residues. The CDR3 loop reads CASSMVGDTYGYTF. Written as DNA, the CDR3 is TGTGCCAGTAGTATGGTCGGGGACACCTATGGCTACACCTTC.

The rearrangement links TRBV15 to TRBJ1-2; possibly TRBD1 for D (5 bases). The CDR3 sequence is 13 residues long. V lost 1 base, J lost 3 bases, and 6 bases lay in between. The germline gives CDR1 LNHNV, CDR2 YYDKDF (reference sequence). The CDR3 nucleotides read TGTGCCACCAGCAGAGGACAGTACTATGGCTACACCTTC. Protein product: CATSRGQYYGYTF.

The chain recombines TRBV5-8 with TRBJ2-7; D possibly corresponds to TRBD1 (5 bases). CDR3 length: 14 residues. Germline V gene data show CDR1 as SGHTS and CDR2 as YDEGEE. V shed 2 bases and J shed 0 bases, with 9 bases lying between them. CDR3 sequence: CASSLQVASYEQYF. CDR3 sequence (DNA): TGTGCCAGCAGCTTACAGGTAGCCTCCTACGAGCAGTACTTC.

The gene calls are TRBV5-1 and TRBJ2-7; either TRBD1 or TRBD2 may fit D (5 bases each). The CDR3 has 17 residues. Germline V gene data show CDR1 as SGHRS and CDR2 as YFSETQ. V was shortened by 5 bases and J by 4 bases, with 25 bases between the two germline ends. CDR3 nucleotide sequence: TGCGCCAGCAGTTGGGACCCCGTTGCCCGTATTCTTTACGAGCAGTACTTC. Protein product: CASSWDPVARILYEQYF. The full variable domain, completed using reference TRBV5-1 and TRBJ2-7, is KAGVTQTPRYLIKTRGQQVTLSCSPISGHRSVSWYQQTPGQGLQFLFEYFSETQRNKGNFPGRFSGRQFSNSRSEMNVSTLELGDSALYLCASSWDPVARILYEQYFGPGTRLTVT.

This clone occurred once. The chain employs TRBV9 and TRBJ2-1, with D possibly called TRBD1 or TRBD2 (5 bases each). From germline, CDR1 is SGDLS and CDR2 YYNGEE. V was clipped by 4 bases and J by 4 bases, with 15 bases between them. This CDR3 comprises 15 residues. The CDR3, as DNA: TGTGCCAGCAGCTCATCCCGGGGCGCATACAATGAGCAGTTCTTC. Translating gives CASSSSRGAYNEQFF.

This rearrangement joins TRBV6-6 to TRBJ1-5; D may be TRBD1 (5 bases). Trimming shortened V by 6 bases and J by 3 bases, and 12 bases separated the two germline ends. This CDR3 is built from 14 residues. Germline CDR1 is MNHNY and CDR2 is SVGAGI (reference sequence). The CDR3 DNA reads TGTGCCAGCAGACACCGACAGTTCAATCAGCCCCAGCATTTT. This gives the protein CASRHRQFNQPQHF.